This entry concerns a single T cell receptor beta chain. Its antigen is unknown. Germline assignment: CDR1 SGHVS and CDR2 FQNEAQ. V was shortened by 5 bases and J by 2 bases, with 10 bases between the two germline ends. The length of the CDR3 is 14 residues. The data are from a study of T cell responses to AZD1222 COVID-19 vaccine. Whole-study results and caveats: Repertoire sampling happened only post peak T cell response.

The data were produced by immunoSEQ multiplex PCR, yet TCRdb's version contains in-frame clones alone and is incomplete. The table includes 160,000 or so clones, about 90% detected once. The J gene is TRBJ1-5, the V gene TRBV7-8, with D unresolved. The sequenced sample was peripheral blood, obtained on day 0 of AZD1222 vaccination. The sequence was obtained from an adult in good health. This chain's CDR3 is CASSRDTGNQPQHF. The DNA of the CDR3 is TGTGCCAGCAGCCGAGATACGGGCAATCAGCCCCAGCATTTT.